This TCR beta chain was captured in a study of graft-versus-host responses after intestinal transplantation. In the study overall: After anti-thymocyte globulin induction, recipients took tacrolimus and steroids for around 3 years.

Here immunoSEQ multiplex PCR was the method, and the copy in TCRdb shows in-frame clones only, minus some. This table holds more than 65,000 clones, 85% to 95% found once. Study-level points and caveats: With peak circulating GvH clone levels came an association with early post-transplant HvG declines. The presence of high graft-versus-host to host-versus-graft clonal ratios in allografts characterized patients with graft-donor T cell macrochimerism.

The V end lost 3 bases, the J end lost 5 bases, and 6 bases lay between the germline ends. This CDR3 is 12 amino acids long. CDR1 and CDR2 (germline): MGHDK, SYGVNS. As regards this clone: Its antigen remains unknown.

This sequence originates from a human donor who was the organ donor for an intestinal transplant. The chain combines TRBV25-1 with TRBJ2-3; D unclear. Sequenced here: unstimulated CD8+ T cells sorted from spleen or lymph node cells, sampled before transplant. The CDR3 region is CASSDARDTQYF. In DNA form, the CDR3 reads TGTGCCAGCAGTGACGCGAGAGATACGCAGTATTTT.